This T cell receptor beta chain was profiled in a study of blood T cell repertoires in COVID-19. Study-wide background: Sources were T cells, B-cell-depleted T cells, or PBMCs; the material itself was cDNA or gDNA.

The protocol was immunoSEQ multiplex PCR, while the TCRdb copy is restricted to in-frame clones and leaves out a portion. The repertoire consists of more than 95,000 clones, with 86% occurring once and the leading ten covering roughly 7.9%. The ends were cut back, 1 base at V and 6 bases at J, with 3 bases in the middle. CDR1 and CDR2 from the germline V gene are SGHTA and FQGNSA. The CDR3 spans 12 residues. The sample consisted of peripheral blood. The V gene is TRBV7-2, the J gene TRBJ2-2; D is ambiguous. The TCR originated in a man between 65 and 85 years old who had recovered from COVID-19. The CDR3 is CASSLVSGELFF. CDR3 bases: TGTGCCAGCAGCTTAGTCTCCGGGGAGCTGTTTTTT.